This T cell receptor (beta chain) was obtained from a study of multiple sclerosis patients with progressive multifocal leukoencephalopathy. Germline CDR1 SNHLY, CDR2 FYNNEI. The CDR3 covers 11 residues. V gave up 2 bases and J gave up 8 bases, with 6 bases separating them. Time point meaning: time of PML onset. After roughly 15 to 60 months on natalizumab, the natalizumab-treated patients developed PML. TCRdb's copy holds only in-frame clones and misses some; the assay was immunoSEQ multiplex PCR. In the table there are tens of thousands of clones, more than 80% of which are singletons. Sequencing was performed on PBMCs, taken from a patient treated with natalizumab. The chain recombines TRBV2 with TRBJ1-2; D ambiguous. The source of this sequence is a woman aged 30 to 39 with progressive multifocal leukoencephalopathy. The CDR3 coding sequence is TGTGCCAGCAGTGAACGTCGCGGCTACACCTTC. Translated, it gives CASSERRGYTF.